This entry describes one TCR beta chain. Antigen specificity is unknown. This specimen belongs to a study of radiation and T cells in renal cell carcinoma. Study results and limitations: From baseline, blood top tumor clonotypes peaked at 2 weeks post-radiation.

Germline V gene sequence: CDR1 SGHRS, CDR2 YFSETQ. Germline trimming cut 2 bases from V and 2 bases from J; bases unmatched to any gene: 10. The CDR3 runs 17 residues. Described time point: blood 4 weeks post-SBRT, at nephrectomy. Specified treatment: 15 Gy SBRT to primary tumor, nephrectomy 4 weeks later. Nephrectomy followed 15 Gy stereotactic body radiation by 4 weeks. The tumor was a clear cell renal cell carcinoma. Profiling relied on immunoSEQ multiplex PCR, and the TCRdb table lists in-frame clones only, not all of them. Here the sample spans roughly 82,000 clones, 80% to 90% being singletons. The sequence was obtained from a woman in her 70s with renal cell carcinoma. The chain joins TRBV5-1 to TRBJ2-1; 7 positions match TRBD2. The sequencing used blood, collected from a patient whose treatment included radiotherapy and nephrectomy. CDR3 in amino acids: CASSLAGAGLTYNEQFF. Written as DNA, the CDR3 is TGCGCCAGCAGCTTAGCCGGAGCGGGGTTAACCTACAATGAGCAGTTCTTC.